This is a list of T cell receptor beta chains from one sample in a study of blood T cell repertoires in COVID-19. Generated by immunoSEQ multiplex PCR, the TCRdb table keeps only in-frame clones and is missing some. The sample yields 130,000 to 150,000 clones, 75% to 90% seen once. The sample was PBMCs or T cells enriched from blood (not recorded which). The receptors derive from a woman in her forties who had been exposed to COVID-19. Both conserved end residues are part of each CDR3. The D gene is left open where the match is weak. Size values are once, few and many counts, or a class for expanded clones, and some rows have none.

D gene	J gene	V gene	clone size	CDR3 DNA	CDR3 protein
TRBD1	TRBJ1-4	TRBV11-2	-	TGTGCCAGCAGCGCGCGGACAGGGGAGAAACTGTTTTTT	CASSARTGEKLFF
-	TRBJ1-2	TRBV28	-	TGTGCCAGCAGGAAACAGGGCCACTATGGCTACACCTTC	CASRKQGHYGYTF
-	TRBJ2-2	TRBV10-3	few	TGTGCCATCACTTCTACCACAGGGACCGGGGAGCTGTTTTTT	CAITSTTGTGELFF
TRBD2	TRBJ2-1	TRBV7-2	-	TGTGCCAGCAGCTTCCTAGCGGGAGTGGACGAGCAGTTCTTC	CASSFLAGVDEQFF
TRBD1	TRBJ2-7	TRBV13	-	TGTGCCATCCCTTCCGGGGACAGGCTCAACGAGCAGTACTTC	CAIPSGDRLNEQYF
-	TRBJ2-3	TRBV12-3/TRBV12-4	-	TGTGCCAGCAGTTTTGTGGGCTTAGATACGCAGTATTTT	CASSFVGLDTQYF
TRBD1	TRBJ1-5	TRBV7-2	-	TGTGCCAGCAGCCCGAGAGACAGCCCAGGGGGCTCACCCCAGCATTTT	CASSPRDSPGGSPQHF
-	TRBJ1-3	TRBV7-2	-	TGTGCCAGCAGCTCAAACAGGGTTGGAAACACCATATATTTT	CASSSNRVGNTIYF
TRBD2	TRBJ2-5	TRBV7-9	-	TGTGCCAGCAGCCTTTGGACTAGCGGCCAAGAGACCCAGTACTTC	CASSLWTSGQETQYF
-	TRBJ2-7	TRBV29-1	-	TGCAGCGTTGCGCTAGCGACCTACGAGCAGTACTTC	CSVALATYEQYF
-	TRBJ1-5	TRBV6-2/TRBV6-3	-	TGTGCCAGCAGTGAGCTGTACAGCAATCAGCCCCAGCATTTT	CASSELYSNQPQHF
-	TRBJ2-3	TRBV2	-	TGTGCCAGCAGGGGGGAACTAGCCGGGGTAGATACGCAGTATTTT	CASRGELAGVDTQYF
-	TRBJ1-6	TRBV5-5	-	TGTGCCAGCAGCTTGGAGGGGGTTGTATTCTTTAATTCACCCCTCCACTTT	CASSLEGVVFFNSPLHF
TRBD1	TRBJ1-2	TRBV6-6	once	TGTGCCAGCAGTTATCCCCCGGACAGGGGTAACTATGGCTACACCTTC	CASSYPPDRGNYGYTF
-	TRBJ1-4	TRBV5-6	-	TGTGCCAGCAGCTTGGGAGGGACTAATGAAAAACTGTTTTTT	CASSLGGTNEKLFF
-	TRBJ1-5	TRBV18	once	TGTGCCAGCTCACCAATCCGCGTATTAGGCGGGCCGGAGCCCCAGCATTTT	CASSPIRVLGGPEPQHF
-	TRBJ2-7	TRBV5-6	-	TGTGCCAGCAGCTCGAGCTCCTACGAGCAGTACTTC	CASSSSSYEQYF
TRBD1	TRBJ1-2	TRBV6-2/TRBV6-3	-	TGTGCCAGCAGTCCCCCCGGGACAGGGGCTGGTGGCTACACCTTC	CASSPPGTGAGGYTF
TRBD2	TRBJ2-3	TRBV24-1	-	TGTGCCACCAGTCCGAGCGGGGGCCCCCCAGATACGCAGTATTTT	CATSPSGGPPDTQYF
TRBD2	TRBJ2-3	TRBV27	-	TGTGCCAGCACCGAAGCGGGGCGAAGCACAGATACGCAGTATTTT	CASTEAGRSTDTQYF
-	TRBJ1-2	TRBV7-2	-	TGTGCCAGCAGCCCCCTGGGGGCGGGGGTGGGATATGGCTACACCTTC	CASSPLGAGVGYGYTF
TRBD1	TRBJ1-1	TRBV4-1	-	TGCGCCAGCAGCCAAGGAGGAGGGGGCGGGCGGAACACTGAAGCTTTCTTT	CASSQGGGGGRNTEAFF
-	TRBJ1-5	TRBV29-1	-	TGCAGCGTTGAAGATCACTGGGGGCTGGATCAGCCCCAGCATTTT	CSVEDHWGLDQPQHF
-	TRBJ1-3	TRBV28	-	TGTGCCAGCAGCCCTCCGCTGGGGAGCTCTGGAAACACCATATATTTT	CASSPPLGSSGNTIYF
TRBD2	TRBJ2-3	TRBV5-4	-	TGTGCCAGCAGCTTAGCGGGGGGCACAGATACGCAGTATTTT	CASSLAGGTDTQYF
-	TRBJ1-1	TRBV18	-	TGTGCCAGCTCACCGCAGGGACAGAACACTGAAGCTTTCTTT	CASSPQGQNTEAFF
TRBD2	TRBJ2-5	TRBV6-2/TRBV6-3	few	TGTGCCAGCAGTTCGGGGACTAGCTCCGAGACCCAGTACTTC	CASSSGTSSETQYF
-	TRBJ2-7	TRBV10-1	-	TGCGCCAGCAGTGATCACAGGTCCTCCTACGAGCAGTACTTC	CASSDHRSSYEQYF
-	TRBJ2-2	TRBV19	-	TGTGCCAGTAGTTCCGCCGGGGAGCTGTTTTTT	CASSSAGELFF
-	TRBJ2-6	TRBV11-2	few	TGTGCCAGCAGCTTAGATCTTTTCCAGGGATTATCTGGGGCCAACGTCCTGACTTTC	CASSLDLFQGLSGANVLTF
-	TRBJ2-7	TRBV7-2	once	TGTGCCAGCAGCTTACGTCCTAGCGACTACGAGCAGTACTTC	CASSLRPSDYEQYF
TRBD2	TRBJ2-7	TRBV11-3	-	TGTGCCAGCAGCTCCGGGACTAGCGGGGGCTCCTACGAGCAGTACTTC	CASSSGTSGGSYEQYF
-	TRBJ1-3	TRBV7-6	-	TGTGCCAGCAGCTTAGGGGGGGAGCCGGGAAACACCATATATTTT	CASSLGGEPGNTIYF
-	TRBJ1-3	TRBV5-4	-	TGTGCCAGCAGCTCTACGCAGGGGCTGGGGGGAAACACCATATATTTT	CASSSTQGLGGNTIYF
-	TRBJ1-3	TRBV5-1	-	TGCGCCAGCAGCAATCTACAGGGTGTTGGAAACACCATATATTTT	CASSNLQGVGNTIYF
TRBD2	TRBJ2-7	TRBV5-4	-	TGTGCCAGCAGCTTGTCTTCGGGACTAGCGCTCTACGAGCAGTACTTC	CASSLSSGLALYEQYF
TRBD2	TRBJ2-1	TRBV7-8	-	TGTGCCAGCAGCTTAGAGGATCGCGGGGGGGCCGTGGGCGAGCAGTTCTTC	CASSLEDRGGAVGEQFF
-	TRBJ1-5	TRBV24-1	-	TGTGCCACCAGTGATAAATCAGGGTTAGCCCAGCATTTT	CATSDKSGLAQHF
TRBD1	TRBJ1-4	TRBV9	-	TGTGCCAGCAGCGCCCCAGACAGGGAAGGCGAAAAACTGTTTTTT	CASSAPDREGEKLFF
-	TRBJ1-3	TRBV6-1	-	TGTGCCAGCATTCCAGACTTCTCTGGAAACACCATATATTTT	CASIPDFSGNTIYF
-	TRBJ2-1	TRBV7-8	-	TGTGCCAGCAGCCTAGAGACAGAACCCTACAATGAGCAGTTCTTC	CASSLETEPYNEQFF
-	TRBJ2-1	TRBV27	-	TGTGCCAGCCGGGACATCTACTACAATGAGCAGTTCTTC	CASRDIYYNEQFF
-	TRBJ1-2	TRBV11-2	-	TGTGCCAGCAGCTTAGTTGGCAGGGGAAACTATGGCTACACCTTC	CASSLVGRGNYGYTF